This T cell receptor (beta chain) was observed in a study of shared clonotypes between healthy human individuals. Looking at the study overall: Each donor's CD4 naive and CD4 memory cells filled three plates apiece, CD8 naive two, and CD8 memory one.

CDR1 and CDR2 (germline): DFQATT, SNEGSKA (reference sequence). This CDR3 contains 11 residues. V was cut by 6 bases and J by 4 bases, with 10 bases left in between. About this clone itself: Its antigen remains unknown. Other DNA sequences within the sample encode an identical CDR3.

The DNA input per sorted-subset replicate PCR was 200 ng, corresponding to some 33,000 T cell genomes. TCRdb's copy holds only in-frame clones and misses some; the assay was immunoSEQ multiplex PCR. This table has 2 million to 2.5 million clones, roughly 95% appearing once. Broader study findings: Clonotype sharing across four donors was observed for 4.5% to 6.5% of naive CD4 clonotypes.

Input material: naive CD4+ T cells sorted from blood. Subset specified: CD45RA+ positively selected. The V gene is TRBV20-1, the J gene TRBJ2-7; D is uncertain. This TCR derives from a man younger than 35 in good health. CDR3 residues: CSAISAYEQYF. CDR3 in DNA: TGCAGTGCCATCTCAGCATACGAGCAGTACTTC.